One and the same sample provided the 15 T cell receptor beta chains below, sequenced in a study of metastatic and nonmetastatic thyroid tumors. Using MiXCR, TCRdb reanalyzed the PCR reads. The table lists roughly 40,000 clones, 9% to 13% of them singletons, with roughly 9% in the top ten. Before thyroid surgery, none of the patients had received any treatment. The sample taken for sequencing was blood. These receptors were taken from a male donor with papillary thyroid cancer or a benign thyroid nodule (not recorded which). Some clones in this sample may be carry-over from other donors' samples.

This clone was recorded many times. The CDR3 reads CASSPTGAHNSPLHF. The CDR3 nucleotides are TGTGCCAGTAGCCCGACAGGGGCCCATAATTCACCCCTCCACTTT. V and J are TRBV19 and TRBJ1-6, with 8 bases that match TRBD1. V was clipped by 6 bases and J by 5 bases; unmatched bases: 6. Germline CDR1 LNHDA, CDR2 SQIVND (reference sequence). The CDR3 extends over 15 amino acids.

The sample holds many counts of this clone. The chain carries TRBV4-1 and TRBJ1-6; possibly TRBD1 for D (6 bases). Germline V gene data show CDR1 as MGHRA and CDR2 as YSYEKL. The V and J ends lost 6 bases and 6 bases respectively, with 9 bases between them. The CDR3 contains 13 residues. CDR3 nucleotide sequence: TGCGCCAGCAGAGGACAGCTTAATTCACCCCTCCACTTT. Its protein is CASRGQLNSPLHF.

This clone has ten or more counts. In DNA form, the CDR3 reads TGTGCCACCAGCGGGACAGGGTCCTCTGGGGCCAACGTCCTGACTTTC. Translating it yields CATSGTGSSGANVLTF. J is TRBJ2-6 and V is TRBV6-1, with 9 nucleotides matching TRBD1. The CDR3 spans 16 residues. J lost 0 bases, V lost 10 bases, and 7 bases had no gene match. Germline lookup yields CDR1 MNHNS and CDR2 SASEGT.

This clone was seen repeatedly, ten times or more. The rearrangement uses TRBV10-3 and TRBJ2-3, with 8 bases aligning to TRBD2. CDR3 length: 12 amino acids. V dropped 6 bases and J dropped 6; count of bases not matched to a gene: 2. The germline gives CDR1 ENHRY, CDR2 SYGVKD. CDR3 DNA: TGTGCCATCAGCCCGGGGGGGGATACGCAGTATTTT. Its translation: CAISPGGDTQYF.

Many counts were recorded for this clone. The rearrangement joins TRBV9 to TRBJ2-6; D perhaps matches TRBD2 (6 bases). This CDR3 has 16 amino acids. Trimming stripped 6 bases from V and 1 base from J, with 14 bases between. CDR1 and CDR2 from the germline V gene are SGDLS and YYNGEE. The CDR3 DNA is TGTGCCAGCACCATAGGGAGGCTGTCTGGGGCCAACGTCCTGACTTTC. Translating gives CASTIGRLSGANVLTF.

The sample holds many counts of this clone. CDR3 residues: CSARVGEGFYEQYF. The CDR3 region has the DNA TGCAGTGCTAGAGTGGGGGAAGGATTCTACGAGCAGTACTTC. The chain is built from TRBV20-1 and TRBJ2-7; D assignment may be TRBD1 or TRBD2 (5 bases each). V lost 1 base and J lost 3, with 13 bases in between. This CDR3 region has 14 residues. The germline gives CDR1 DFQATT, CDR2 SNEGSKA (reference sequence).

This clone was detected many times. V usage is TRBV27 and J usage is TRBJ2-3; D is unresolved. CDR1 is MNHEY and CDR2 is SMNVEV in the germline V gene (reference sequence). The CDR3 runs 13 residues. The V end lost 4 bases, the J end lost 5 bases, and 10 bases lay between the germline ends. CDR3: CASSSWGQDTQYF. The CDR3, as DNA: TGTGCCAGCAGTTCCTGGGGTCAAGATACGCAGTATTTT.

In its sample, this clone was seen a few times. The V and J genes are TRBV6-2 or TRBV6-3 and TRBJ1-1, with D perhaps matching TRBD1 (6 bases). CDR1 is MNHEY and CDR2 is SVGEGT in the germline V gene. With 10 bases removed from V and 4 bases from J, the gap between germline ends came to 16 bases. The CDR3 loop spans 13 amino acids. The CDR3 bases are TGTGCCACCGCGACAGGTTATTCCACTGAAGCTTTCTTT. Translation: CATATGYSTEAFF.

Points on this clone: A much larger clone differs by one base, so this may be a read error. The rearrangement joins TRBV5-4 to TRBJ1-1; no firm D call. The V and J ends lost 6 bases and 3 bases respectively, with 12 bases between them. The CDR3 is 13 amino acids. The germline V gene encodes CDR1 SGHNT and CDR2 YYREEE (reference sequence). The DNA for the CDR3 is TGTGCCAGCACCAATCGGGAGGACACTGAAGCTTTCTTT. Amino acid sequence: CASTNREDTEAFF.

The chain has TRBV20-1 and TRBJ2-7; 11 nucleotides match TRBD2. CDR1 is DFQATT, CDR2 SNEGSKA, per germline (reference sequence). The CDR3 contains 16 residues. Trimming took 2 bases from V and 0 from J; bases not matched to a gene: 6. CDR3 amino acids: CSARPRTSGSSYEQYF. CDR3 nucleotide sequence: TGCAGTGCTAGACCGAGGACTAGCGGGTCCTCCTACGAGCAGTACTTC.

This clone was picked up many times. The V and J genes are TRBV27 and TRBJ2-5; 7 bases align to TRBD2. Germline V gives CDR1 MNHEY, CDR2 SMNVEV (reference sequence). Trimming took 5 bases from V and 5 from J; bases not matched to a gene: 17. The CDR3 sequence is 17 residues long. The CDR3 DNA is TGTGCCAGCAGTAAAAGGGATAATGGCGGGAGCCACGAGACCCAGTACTTC. Protein: CASSKRDNGGSHETQYF.

The chain uses TRBV6-1 and TRBJ2-5, with 8 bases that match TRBD2. In germline, CDR1 is MNHNS, CDR2 SASEGT. V lost 6 bases, J lost 5 bases, and 14 bases stayed unmatched. The CDR3 contains 16 residues. The CDR3 DNA sequence: TGTGCCAGCAGCTCAGGACTAGCTTTAGGGTTGGAGACCCAGTACTTC. Encoded protein: CASSSGLALGLETQYF.

A few counts support this clone. A much bigger clone sits one base away, suggesting this may be a read error. The gene calls are TRBV19 and TRBJ2-7, with D tentatively TRBD2 (7 bases). Deletions cut 11 bases from V and 4 bases from J, with 24 bases between. The CDR3 contains 15 residues. Germline V gives CDR1 LNHDA, CDR2 SQIVND (reference sequence). The CDR3 sequence: CAWGPPGSGAYEQYF. CDR3 coding DNA: TGTGCCTGGGGGCCCCCGGGGAGCGGGGCGTACGAGCAGTACTTC.

This clone was observed at least ten times. V gene TRBV29-1 combines with J gene TRBJ1-2; possible D gene TRBD1, 6 bases. Per germline, CDR1 SQVTM and CDR2 ANQGSEA. V was shortened by 4 bases and J by 3 bases, with 15 bases between the two germline ends. CDR3 size: 14 residues. The CDR3 nucleotides are TGCAGCGTTGCCAAGGGGGACGCATACTATGGCTACACCTTC. This sequence encodes CSVAKGDAYYGYTF.

This clone was observed many times. This sequence joins TRBV9 and TRBJ1-5; D is unclear. The CDR3 extends over 17 amino acids. Germline CDR1 and CDR2: SGDLS and YYNGEE. Trimming removed 4 bases from V and 5 bases from J, with 22 bases in between. CDR3 sequence reads: CASSPKVWKGWHQPQHF. CDR3 sequence (DNA): TGTGCCAGCAGCCCCAAGGTGTGGAAGGGCTGGCATCAGCCCCAGCATTTT. The full variable domain, rest sourced from reference TRBV9 and TRBJ1-5, is DSGVTQTPKHLITATGQRVTLRCSPRSGDLSVYWYQQSLDQGLQFLIQYYNGEERAKGNILERFSAQQFPDLHSELNLSSLELGDSALYFCASSPKVWKGWHQPQHFGDGTRLSIL.